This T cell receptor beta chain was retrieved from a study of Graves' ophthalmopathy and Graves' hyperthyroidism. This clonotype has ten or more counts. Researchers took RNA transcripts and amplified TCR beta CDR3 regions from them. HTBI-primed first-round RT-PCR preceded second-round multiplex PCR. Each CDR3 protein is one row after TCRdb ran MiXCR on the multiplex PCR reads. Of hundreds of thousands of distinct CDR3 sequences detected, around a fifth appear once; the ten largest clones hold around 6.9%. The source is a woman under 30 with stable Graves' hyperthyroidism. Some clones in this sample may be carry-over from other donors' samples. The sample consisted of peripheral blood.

CDR3 coding DNA: TGCGCCAGCAGCTTGACAGGGAGGAATGGCTACACCTTC. Protein product: CASSLTGRNGYTF. The chain couples TRBV5-1 to TRBJ1-2; D might be TRBD1 (6 bases). V lost 1 base to trimming and J lost 6 bases, with 10 bases between them. The germline gives CDR1 SGHRS, CDR2 YFSETQ. The CDR3 contains 13 residues. Full variable domain (outside the CDR3, taken from reference TRBV5-1 and TRBJ1-2): KAGVTQTPRYLIKTRGQQVTLSCSPISGHRSVSWYQQTPGQGLQFLFEYFSETQRNKGNFPGRFSGRQFSNSRSEMNVSTLELGDSALYLCASSLTGRNGYTFGSGTRLTVV.